Here is one T cell receptor (beta chain) with its context. The clone's antigen remains unknown. Per-nucleotide qualities are absent, and no much larger clonotype sits a single base away. This sample was included in a study of blood T cell repertoires in COVID-19 (TCRdb year 2020). Some background on the complete study: Samples covering the acute and convalescent phases of COVID-19 were provided by collaborators in the United States, Italy and Spain. The prospective study material was composed of cDNA or gDNA derived from T cells, B-cell-depleted T cells, or PBMCs. Deeply sampled blood TCRbeta repertoires from subjects exposed to, actively infected with, or recovered from COVID-19 were included in the dataset. A freely available public database, intended as a resource for researchers studying the immune response to SARS-CoV-2, is where the repertoires were released. Samples were obtained from the ongoing ImmuneRACE study (first 160 participants) and from 950 to 1,500 subjects provided by 6 global collaborators. A de-identified subject ID, COVID-19 status, age in years and sex were almost always included in the sample metadata. HLA class I and class II types, where available, came from metadata supplied by the sample provider rather than from assay-based typing.

Paper-wide results and their limitations: Clinical and demographic metadata were provided uncurated, with the amount varying by source and participant.

Collaborating institutions collected whole blood in K2EDTA tubes following their own protocols. For TCRbeta analysis, collaborators shipped samples in one of three forms: frozen whole blood, isolated PBMCs, or DNA extracted from either of those sample types. Trimming takes 2 bases off V and 14 bases off J; junction bases not matched to a gene: 12. CDR1 and CDR2 (KGHSH, LQKENI) derive from the germline V gene. Inclusive of the bounding cysteine and phenylalanine, the CDR3 is 14 residues long. Of the read, only the CDR3 DNA is kept; its 42 bases are in frame from base 1. The immunoSEQ Assay, a bias-controlled multiplex PCR, was used to amplify TCRbeta CDR3 regions from genomic DNA. Regarding the original processing steps: The number of nucleated cells in each sample was estimated from the amplification of reference gene primers within the assay. To quantify the absolute abundance of each unique TCRbeta CDR3 rearrangement, sequence reads were collapsed and filtered. For each sample, productive Simpson clonality was calculated as the square root of Simpson's diversity index over productive rearrangements. Imported from immuneACCESS, the table was reduced by TCRdb to in-frame sequences with V and J called. These copies leave out some clones; in studies compared against another copy, an unresolved V gene accounts for under half, and the cause of the remainder is not known. That table supplies the V and J calls and clone size; D and trimming were determined from the DNA. This sample gives roughly 150,000 clones in total; 76% of them show up just once. 4.2% of the sample is taken by the ten largest.

This clonotype was obtained from a man in his sixties with acute or convalescent COVID-19. The chain was built from TRBV18 and TRBJ1-2, with 9 bases in between that match TRBD1. Sequenced: peripheral blood. CDR3 protein: CASSPGGQGPEKTF. The DNA sequence follows: TGTGCCAGCTCACCAGGGGGACAGGGCCCAGAAAAGACCTTC.